Below, one T cell receptor beta chain is given with its context. Its specificity is unknown. The PCR employed 60 Vbeta primers together with 13 Jbeta primers. The protocol was immunoSEQ multiplex PCR, while the TCRdb copy is restricted to in-frame clones and leaves out a portion. Of 150,000 to 190,000 clones listed, 82% are singletons. Healthy individuals who donated bone marrow served as the donors. The CDR3 sequence is 14 residues long. Germline-derived CDR1 and CDR2 are SGHVS and FNYEAQ. Trimming took off 4 bases at V and 11 bases at J, with 20 bases between the two ends. This sample is part of a study of cytomegalovirus exposure and HLA in healthy donors. Study findings and constraints: It emerged from a later analysis that several of the most significant clusters appeared to be linked to common viral pathogens.

Sequenced: PBMCs. J is TRBJ2-5 and V is TRBV7-6, with TRBD2 as a possible D gene (6 bases). The clonotype originates from a woman aged 45-59 years in good health and CMV-seropositive. The CDR3 DNA is TGTGCCAGCAGCTGGGGGGAAGCCTCTCGGGAGCAGTACTTC. This encodes CASSWGEASREQYF.